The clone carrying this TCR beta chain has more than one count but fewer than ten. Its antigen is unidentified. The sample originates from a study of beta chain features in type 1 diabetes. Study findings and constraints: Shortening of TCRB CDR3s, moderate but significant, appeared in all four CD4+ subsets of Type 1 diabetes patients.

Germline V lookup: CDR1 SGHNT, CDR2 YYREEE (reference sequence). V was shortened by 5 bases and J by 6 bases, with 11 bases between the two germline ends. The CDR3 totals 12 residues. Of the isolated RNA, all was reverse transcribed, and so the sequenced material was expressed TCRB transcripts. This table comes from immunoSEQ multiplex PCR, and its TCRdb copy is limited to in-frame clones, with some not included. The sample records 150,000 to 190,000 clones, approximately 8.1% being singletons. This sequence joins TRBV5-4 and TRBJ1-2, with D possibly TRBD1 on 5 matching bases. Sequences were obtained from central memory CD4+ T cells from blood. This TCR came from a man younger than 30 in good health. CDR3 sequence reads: CASRVGVDGYTF. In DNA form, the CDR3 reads TGTGCCAGCAGGGTAGGGGTCGATGGCTACACCTTC. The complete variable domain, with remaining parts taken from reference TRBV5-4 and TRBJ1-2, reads ETGVTQSPTHLIKTRGQQVTLRCSSQSGHNTVSWYQQALGQGPQFIFQYYREEENGRGNFPPRFSGLQFPNYSSELNVNALELDDSALYLCASRVGVDGYTFGSGTRLTVV.